What follows is one T cell receptor (beta chain) and its context. What it recognizes is unknown. The data were taken from a study of OX40 agonist ivuxolimab in advanced cancers. This CDR3 is 15 amino acids long. CDR1 MDHEN and CDR2 SYDVKM come from the germline V gene. With 7 bases removed from V and 1 base from J, the gap between germline ends came to 16 bases. General study results and limits: CD8+ T cells (on average) carried more expanded clones than CD4+ T cells.

Libraries were prepared by immunoSEQ multiplex PCR; TCRdb keeps only in-frame clonotypes and omits some of them. The data hold around 80,000 clones, with roughly 86% observed a single time. The sequence derives from an adult with an advanced solid tumor such as melanoma, head and neck, liver or kidney cancer. The material sequenced was CD4+ or CD8+ T cells sorted from blood, taken in a trial of the OX40 agonist ivuxolimab. The chain joins TRBV28 to TRBJ1-1, with D possibly matching TRBD1 (5 bases). CDR3 in amino acids: CASIAPAGSNTEAFF. CDR3 in DNA: TGTGCCAGCATCGCACCCGCAGGGTCGAACACTGAAGCTTTCTTT.